A single sample is the source of the 24 T cell receptor beta chains below, sequenced in a study of control samples from healthy donors and cancer patients. Method: immunoSEQ multiplex PCR; TCRdb's copy keeps in-frame clones and lacks some. In the table there are 170,000 or so clones, 75% to 95% of which are singletons. Source material: blood. These receptors all stem from a woman in her forties in good health.

The chain recombines TRBV7-2 with TRBJ2-3, with D possibly being TRBD1 (6 bases). The germline V gene encodes CDR1 SGHTA and CDR2 FQGNSA. This CDR3 contains 15 residues. With 5 bases removed from V and 4 bases from J, the gap between germline ends came to 16 bases. The chain's CDR3 is CASSLSTTGPDTQYF. The DNA of the CDR3 is TGTGCCAGCAGCCTATCGACGACAGGACCAGATACGCAGTATTTT.

The V gene is TRBV11-2, the J gene TRBJ1-1; the D gene is possibly TRBD1 (5 bases). V was pared by 4 bases and J by 6 bases, with 27 bases between. Per germline, CDR1 SGHAT and CDR2 FQNNGV. The CDR3 covers 18 residues. Here the CDR3 reads CASSSFTPDTGNRSEAFF. For the CDR3, the DNA is TGTGCCAGCAGCTCCTTTACCCCCGACACGGGGAACAGGTCTGAAGCTTTCTTT.

The chain carries TRBV6-1 and TRBJ1-2, with TRBD1 matching over 7 bases. The V and J ends lost 3 bases and 5 bases, in that order; junction bases with no gene match: 0. Germline CDR1 MNHNS, CDR2 SASEGT. The CDR3 runs to 12 residues. The CDR3 coding sequence is TGTGCCAGCAGTGAGACAGGGTATGGCTACACCTTC. It is translated as CASSETGYGYTF.

The genes are TRBV10-3 and TRBJ2-3; D perhaps matches TRBD1 (5 bases). Germline CDR1 ENHRY, CDR2 SYGVKD. This CDR3 spans 16 amino acids. V was trimmed by 2 bases and J by 3 bases, leaving 15 bases between them. Here the CDR3 reads CAISEIRAIGTDTQYF. The DNA for the CDR3 is TGTGCCATCAGTGAGATCAGGGCGATCGGGACAGATACGCAGTATTTT.

The chain employs TRBV7-9 and TRBJ1-1; a possible D gene is TRBD1 (5 bases). The CDR3 has 16 amino acids. From germline, CDR1 is SEHNR and CDR2 FQNEAQ (reference sequence). V was cut by 5 bases and J by 7 bases, with 23 bases left in between. The CDR3 DNA reads as TGTGCCAGCAGCCGCGAAGGGGAGGGGCGTGCGTTTGAAGCTTTCTTT. Translated, it gives CASSREGEGRAFEAFF.

This chain connects TRBV4-1 to TRBJ1-4; TRBD1 matches at 10 bases. Germline V gives CDR1 MGHRA, CDR2 YSYEKL. V trimming: 3 bases; J trimming: 8 bases; junction bases outside the gene matches: 9. The CDR3 length is 16 residues. CDR3 in DNA: TGCGCCAGCAGCCATCTCTTGGGACAGGGGCAGGAAAAACTGTTTTTT. This translates into CASSHLLGQGQEKLFF.

CDR3 nucleotides: TGTGCCAGCAGTTACCGGCTAGCGGGGGCCGATGAGCAGTTCTTC. Protein: CASSYRLAGADEQFF. The J gene is TRBJ2-1, the V gene TRBV6-2 or TRBV6-3; TRBD2 aligns across 10 bases. Germline trimming cut 2 bases from V and 8 bases from J; bases unmatched to any gene: 6. Germline CDR1 MNHEY, CDR2 SVGEGT. This CDR3 is built from 15 residues.

The rearrangement uses TRBV29-1 and TRBJ2-1, with D perhaps being TRBD1 or TRBD2 (7 bases each). With 6 bases removed from V and 10 bases from J, the gap between germline ends came to 16 bases. This CDR3 spans 12 amino acids. Germline values: CDR1 SQVTM, CDR2 ANQGSEA. The CDR3 DNA reads TGCAGCGTGAGAGGGGGCGGGGGAGAGCAGTTCTTC. It translates to CSVRGGGGEQFF.

This clone was found once. The genes are TRBV5-1 and TRBJ1-1, with D perhaps matching TRBD1 (6 bases). Trimming removed 4 bases at V and 2 bases at J, with 12 bases between. CDR3 length equals 14 residues. CDR1 is SGHRS, CDR2 YFSETQ, per germline. The CDR3 DNA is TGCGCCAGCAGCCCCGGACAGCAAAACACTGAAGCTTTCTTT. This sequence encodes CASSPGQQNTEAFF.

The chain couples TRBV28 to TRBJ1-4, with D maybe TRBD1 (5 bases). CDR1 is MDHEN and CDR2 is SYDVKM in the germline V gene. The V end lost 5 bases, the J end lost 7 bases, and 17 bases lay between the germline ends. The CDR3 is 15 amino acids. The CDR3 protein is CASSGPEGTAEKLFF. CDR3 DNA: TGTGCCAGCAGTGGCCCCGAAGGGACCGCTGAAAAACTGTTTTTT.

This chain links TRBV19 with TRBJ1-5, with D tentatively TRBD1 (5 bases). With 10 bases removed from V and 0 bases from J, the gap between germline ends came to 13 bases. This CDR3 is built from 14 residues. Germline CDR1 reads LNHDA; CDR2 reads SQIVND (reference sequence). CDR3 in amino acids: CATRGINSNQPQHF. In nucleotides, the CDR3 is TGTGCCACTAGGGGAATAAATAGCAATCAGCCCCAGCATTTT.

The genes are TRBV6-5 and TRBJ1-2; D is unresolved. Trimming pared 5 bases from V and 8 bases from J, leaving 12 bases between. Germline V gene sequence: CDR1 MNHEY, CDR2 SVGAGI. This CDR3 is built from 12 residues. This CDR3 reads CASSRAVDGYTF. In nucleotides, the CDR3 is TGTGCCAGCAGTAGAGCTGTGGACGGCTACACCTTC.

This chain connects TRBV18 to TRBJ2-5; maybe TRBD2 (5 bases). The CDR3 loop spans 16 amino acids. Germline V gene data show CDR1 as KGHSH and CDR2 as LQKENI. V shed 0 bases and J shed 2 bases, with 13 bases lying between them. The DNA for the CDR3 is TGTGCCAGCTCACCACCAGTGACTACTACACAAGAGACCCAGTACTTC. Its translation: CASSPPVTTTQETQYF.

V usage is TRBV29-1 and J usage is TRBJ1-2; maybe TRBD1 (6 bases). Germline V CDR1 and CDR2: SQVTM, ANQGSEA. Trimming took 7 bases from V and 3 from J, leaving 12 bases between them. The CDR3 runs to 12 residues. The CDR3 spells CSGVQGDYGYTF. The CDR3, as DNA: TGCAGCGGAGTACAGGGAGACTATGGCTACACCTTC.

The J gene is TRBJ2-7, the V gene TRBV2, with 9 nucleotides matching TRBD2. Per germline, CDR1 SNHLY and CDR2 FYNNEI. This CDR3 has 14 amino acids. With V trimmed by 7 bases and J by 2 bases, 6 bases remained unmatched. The CDR3: CASKPGGGAYEQYF. The CDR3 region has the DNA TGTGCCAGCAAGCCAGGCGGGGGGGCCTACGAGCAGTACTTC. The entire variable domain, with the rest obtained from reference TRBV2 and TRBJ2-7, is as follows: EPEVTQTPSHQVTQMGQEVILRCVPISNHLYFYWYRQILGQKVEFLVSFYNNEISEKSEIFDDQFSVERPDGSNFTLKIRSTKLEDSAMYFCASKPGGGAYEQYFGPGTRLTVT.

The genes are TRBV5-4 and TRBJ2-2, with D tentatively TRBD2 (5 bases). The CDR3 is made up of 15 amino acids. Per the germline V gene, CDR1 is SGHNT and CDR2 is YYREEE (reference sequence). V was shortened by 2 bases and J by 4 bases, with 12 bases between the two germline ends. CDR3 sequence: CASSLKGSGTGELFF. For the CDR3, the DNA is TGTGCCAGCAGCTTAAAAGGAAGCGGCACCGGGGAGCTGTTTTTT.

This clone was counted between two and nine times. The chain joins TRBV19 to TRBJ1-1; D unclear. Trimming removed 3 bases from V and 0 bases from J, with 14 bases in between. This CDR3 contains 16 residues. Germline values: CDR1 LNHDA, CDR2 SQIVND (reference sequence). DNA of the CDR3: TGTGCCAGTAGTATTCTGGCCGGGATTATGAACACTGAAGCTTTCTTT. Translated, it gives CASSILAGIMNTEAFF.

About this clone: One junction end does not reproduce the germline sequence, and a read error may be involved. This chain connects TRBV4-1 to TRBJ1-1; tentatively, D is TRBD1 (5 bases). The CDR3 consists of 11 residues. CDR1 and CDR2 from the germline V gene are MGHRA and YSYEKL. As DNA, the CDR3 is TGCTCCAGCTCCGAGGGACTTGTTGCTTTCTTT. Translating gives CSSSEGLVAFF.

The chain has TRBV7-9 and TRBJ1-5; 8 bases align to TRBD1. Germline CDR1 and CDR2: SEHNR and FQNEAQ (reference sequence). J lost 0 bases, V lost 1 base, and 11 bases had no gene match. The CDR3 length is 19 residues. CDR3 DNA: TGTGCCAGCAGCTTAGATCCCAGGGGGCTCTCCTATAGCAATCAGCCCCAGCATTTT. Its translation is CASSLDPRGLSYSNQPQHF.

The rearrangement links TRBV29-1 to TRBJ2-1; D is uncertain. The germline V gene encodes CDR1 SQVTM and CDR2 ANQGSEA. Trimming took off 5 bases at V and 0 bases at J, with 20 bases between the two ends. This CDR3 has 17 amino acids. The CDR3 DNA sequence: TGCAGCGTTCCCTGCCCCCCTCGGCGAATCTCCTACAATGAGCAGTTCTTC. Its translation is CSVPCPPRRISYNEQFF.

In this sample, this clone turned up a few times. Different DNA sequences within this sample yield the same CDR3. J is TRBJ2-1 and V is TRBV21-1; the DNA was not compared with TRBD2, the D call given in the table. TRBV21-1 is designated a pseudogene. CDR3 length: 19 amino acids. As DNA, the CDR3 is TGTGCCAGCAGGCCTGATAATAGCGGGGGACTGAGCTCCTACAATGAGCAGTTCTTC. It encodes CASRPDNSGGLSSYNEQFF.

The chain has TRBV2 and TRBJ1-1; D is unclear. The V gene lost 2 bases and the J gene lost 3 bases, with 4 bases spanning the gap. Germline CDR1 SNHLY, CDR2 FYNNEI. The length of the CDR3 is 12 residues. The CDR3 nucleotides read TGTGCCAGCAGTGAACCTTACACTGAAGCTTTCTTT. It codes for CASSEPYTEAFF. The variable domain in full, with the rest retrieved from reference TRBV2 and TRBJ1-1, is EPEVTQTPSHQVTQMGQEVILRCVPISNHLYFYWYRQILGQKVEFLVSFYNNEISEKSEIFDDQFSVERPDGSNFTLKIRSTKLEDSAMYFCASSEPYTEAFFGQGTRLTVV.

This clone has a single count. The genes are TRBV12-3 or TRBV12-4 and TRBJ1-1; TRBD1 might be the D (5 bases). The V end lost 7 bases, the J end lost 11 bases, and 14 bases lay between the germline ends. This CDR3 contains 11 residues. Here the CDR3 reads CASNNGGDAFF. The CDR3 coding sequence is TGTGCCAGCAATAATGGCGGGGACGCTTTCTTT.

The rearrangement links TRBV28 to TRBJ1-1; D uncertain. CDR3 size: 13 residues. V was pared by 5 bases and J by 0 bases, with 7 bases between. Germline lookup yields CDR1 MDHEN and CDR2 SYDVKM. This CDR3 is CASSLSLNTEAFF. CDR3 DNA sequence: TGTGCCAGCAGTCTATCTCTGAACACTGAAGCTTTCTTT.